The source of this T cell receptor beta chain is a study of T cell repertoires in cytomegalovirus infection. TCRdb re-called the reads with MiXCR, one entry per CDR3 protein. Altogether some 280,000 distinct CDR3 sequences are present, roughly an eighth being singletons, with the ten largest covering about 8.7%. This clonotype occurred many times. The sequencing sample was made of PBMCs. The clonotype was recovered from a human donor in good health (CMV status not recorded). Some clones in this sample may be carry-over from other donors' samples.

Here the CDR3 reads CASSINSGDTQYF. The CDR3 nucleotides are TGTGCCAGCAGCATAAACAGTGGAGATACGCAGTATTTT. The J gene is TRBJ2-3, the V gene TRBV7-2, with no clear D. There are 13 residues in the CDR3. Germline assignment: CDR1 SGHTA and CDR2 FQGNSA. Trimming took off 5 bases at V and 5 bases at J, with 11 bases between the two ends.